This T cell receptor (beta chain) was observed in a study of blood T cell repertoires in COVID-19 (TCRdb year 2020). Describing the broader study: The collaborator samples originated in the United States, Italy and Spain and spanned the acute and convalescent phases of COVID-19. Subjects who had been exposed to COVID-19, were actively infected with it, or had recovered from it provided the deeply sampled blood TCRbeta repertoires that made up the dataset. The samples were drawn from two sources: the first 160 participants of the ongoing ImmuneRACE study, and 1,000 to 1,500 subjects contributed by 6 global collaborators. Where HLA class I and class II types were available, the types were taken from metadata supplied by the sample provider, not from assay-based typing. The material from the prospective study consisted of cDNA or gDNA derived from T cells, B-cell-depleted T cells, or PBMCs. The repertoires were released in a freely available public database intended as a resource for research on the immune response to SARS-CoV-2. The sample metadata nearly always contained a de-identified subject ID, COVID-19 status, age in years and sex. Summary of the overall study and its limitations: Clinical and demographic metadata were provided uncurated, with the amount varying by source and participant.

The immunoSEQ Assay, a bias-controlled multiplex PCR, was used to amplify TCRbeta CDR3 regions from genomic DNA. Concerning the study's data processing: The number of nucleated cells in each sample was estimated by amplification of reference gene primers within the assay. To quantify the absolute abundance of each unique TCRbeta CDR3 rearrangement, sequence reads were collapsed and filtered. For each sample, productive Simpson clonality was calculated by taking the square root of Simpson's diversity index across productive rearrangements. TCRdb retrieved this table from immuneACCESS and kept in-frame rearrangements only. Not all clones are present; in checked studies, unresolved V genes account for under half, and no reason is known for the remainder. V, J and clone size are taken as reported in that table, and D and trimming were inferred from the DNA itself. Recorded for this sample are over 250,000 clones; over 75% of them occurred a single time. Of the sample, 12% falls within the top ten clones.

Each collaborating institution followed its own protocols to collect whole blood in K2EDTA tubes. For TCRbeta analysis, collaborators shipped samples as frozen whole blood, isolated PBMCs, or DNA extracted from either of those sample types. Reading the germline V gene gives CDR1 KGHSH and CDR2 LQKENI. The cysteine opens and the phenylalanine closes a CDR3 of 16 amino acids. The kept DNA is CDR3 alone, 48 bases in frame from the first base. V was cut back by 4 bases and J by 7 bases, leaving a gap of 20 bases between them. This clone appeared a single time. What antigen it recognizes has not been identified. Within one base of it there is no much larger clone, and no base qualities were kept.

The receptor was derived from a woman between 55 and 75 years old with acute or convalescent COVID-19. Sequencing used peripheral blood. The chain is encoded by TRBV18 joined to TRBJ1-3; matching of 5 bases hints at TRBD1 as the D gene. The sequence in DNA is TGTGCCAGCTCACTGGTGGGGCAGGGAAAGGCGAACACCATATATTTT. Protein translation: CASSLVGQGKANTIYF.